The sequence of this T cell receptor beta chain was determined in a study of blood T cell repertoires in COVID-19. TCRdb's table, derived via immunoSEQ multiplex PCR, lists solely in-frame clones and lacks some. The table includes 140,000 to 150,000 clones, about 80% detected once. Germline assignment: CDR1 MNHEY and CDR2 SMNVEV (reference sequence). The CDR3 is made up of 13 amino acids. V shed 7 bases and J 8 bases; nucleotides not matched to a gene: 10. Material: peripheral blood. This TCR was recovered from a human donor in a cohort sampled during active COVID-19. The chain links TRBV27 to TRBJ1-1, with TRBD1 identical over 7 bases. DNA for the CDR3: TGTGCCAGCAAACAGACAGGGTGGGTAGAAGCTTTCTTT. Its protein is CASKQTGWVEAFF.